Listed below are T cell receptor beta chains from one sample, sequenced in a study of human T cells and chemical hapten exposure. TCRdb reanalysed the RACE reads using MiXCR and keeps one entry per CDR3 protein. This sample yields approximately 95,000 distinct CDR3 sequences, of which roughly 11% are seen a single time; around 3% belongs to the top ten. The sample was whole blood, taken in connection with sensitization to the hapten diphenylcyclopropenone (DPC). These receptor sequences come from a woman aged 40 to 50 with alopecia areata. Some clones in this sample may be carry-over from other donors' samples. Each CDR3 is given with its conserved first and last residue. The D gene is left open where the match is weak. Size is omitted from some rows. Given values are once, few, many or a class for expanded clones.

J: TRBJ2-1; D: NA; size: many; V: TRBV3-2; CDR3: CASSQVLRAATGNEQFF; DNA: TGTGCCAGCAGCCAAGTCTTGAGGGCGGCTACAGGAAATGAGCAGTTCTTC
J: TRBJ2-2; D: TRBD2; size: many; V: TRBV3-1; CDR3: CASSQPLAGGPDTGELFF; DNA: TGTGCCAGCAGCCAACCGCTAGCGGGAGGGCCAGACACCGGGGAGCTGTTTTTT
J: TRBJ2-5; D: NA; size: few; V: TRBV11-2; CDR3: CASSLLGEEETQYF; DNA: TGTGCCAGCAGCTTATTGGGGGAGGAAGAGACCCAGTACTTC
J: TRBJ2-3; D: NA; size: NA; V: TRBV5-4; CDR3: CASSTQGGGTDTQYF; DNA: TGTGCCAGCAGCACACAGGGAGGAGGCACAGATACGCAGTATTTT
J: TRBJ1-1; D: TRBD1; size: NA; V: TRBV29-1; CDR3: CSADRGRSGAFF; DNA: TGCAGCGCTGACAGGGGTCGAAGCGGAGCTTTCTTT
J: TRBJ2-1; D: NA; size: NA; V: TRBV11-3; CDR3: CASSPPTGQGYEQFF; DNA: TGTGCCAGCAGCCCCCCCACCGGCCAGGGCTATGAGCAGTTCTTC
J: TRBJ2-1; D: TRBD2; size: few; V: TRBV12-3/TRBV12-4; CDR3: CASSYLSGGTYNEQFF; DNA: TGTGCCAGCAGTTACCTAAGCGGGGGCACCTACAATGAGCAGTTCTTC
J: TRBJ2-5; D: TRBD2; size: few; V: TRBV6-1; CDR3: CASSVGRGGSGQETQYF; DNA: TGTGCCAGCAGTGTCGGGCGGGGGGGCTCAGGGCAAGAGACCCAGTACTTC
J: TRBJ2-1; D: NA; size: NA; V: TRBV24-1; CDR3: CATSVVEGNEQFF; DNA: TGTGCCACCAGTGTTGTGGAGGGCAATGAGCAGTTCTTC
J: TRBJ1-1; D: NA; size: NA; V: TRBV9; CDR3: CASSPGGGAEAFF; DNA: TGTGCCAGCAGTCCCGGGGGGGGAGCTGAAGCTTTCTTT
J: TRBJ1-1; D: TRBD1; size: few; V: TRBV20-1; CDR3: CSAWIWDRGNTEAFF; DNA: TGCAGTGCCTGGATCTGGGACAGGGGGAACACTGAAGCTTTCTTT
J: TRBJ2-3; D: NA; size: few; V: TRBV29-1; CDR3: CSVSGLDTQYF; DNA: TGCAGCGTTTCAGGGCTAGATACGCAGTATTTT
J: TRBJ2-3; D: NA; size: many; V: TRBV7-3; CDR3: CASPPPRRGSDTQYF; DNA: TGTGCCAGCCCCCCTCCTCGTCGGGGTTCAGATACGCAGTATTTT
J: TRBJ1-5; D: TRBD1; size: NA; V: TRBV27; CDR3: CASSAGTGLHQPQHF; DNA: TGTGCCAGCAGCGCCGGGACAGGGCTCCATCAGCCCCAGCATTTT
J: TRBJ2-7; D: TRBD2; size: few; V: TRBV6-5; CDR3: CASSYSAPTSGRDEQYF; DNA: TGTGCCAGCAGTTATTCGGCACCTACTAGCGGGAGGGACGAGCAGTACTTC
J: TRBJ1-1; D: NA; size: few; V: TRBV10-3; CDR3: CAIKENPNTEAFF; DNA: TGTGCCATCAAGGAGAATCCGAACACTGAAGCTTTCTTT
J: TRBJ1-3; D: NA; size: NA; V: TRBV6-6; CDR3: CASTPTASSGNTIYF; DNA: TGTGCCAGCACTCCGACAGCGAGCTCTGGAAACACCATATATTTT
J: TRBJ1-1; D: NA; size: many; V: TRBV7-2; CDR3: CASRYKDEAFF; DNA: TGTGCCAGCAGGTATAAAGATGAAGCTTTCTTT
J: TRBJ2-7; D: NA; size: many; V: TRBV5-1; CDR3: CASSLADRSTSYEQYF; DNA: TGCGCCAGCAGCTTGGCGGACCGCTCAACTTCCTACGAGCAGTACTTC
J: TRBJ2-7; D: NA; size: NA; V: TRBV5-1; CDR3: CASSFEGYYEQYF; DNA: TGCGCCAGCAGCTTCGAGGGGTATTACGAGCAGTACTTC
J: TRBJ2-3; D: NA; size: many; V: TRBV12-5; CDR3: CAKGQLSTDTQYF; DNA: TGTGCCAAGGGGCAATTAAGCACAGATACGCAGTATTTT
J: TRBJ1-2; D: NA; size: NA; V: TRBV29-1; CDR3: CSARTDVYGYTF; DNA: TGCAGCGCCCGTACGGACGTCTATGGCTACACCTTC
J: TRBJ2-1; D: NA; size: NA; V: TRBV6-6; CDR3: CAISRRDPNNEQFF; DNA: TGTGCCATCTCACGCCGGGACCCAAACAATGAGCAGTTCTTC
J: TRBJ2-1; D: NA; size: NA; V: TRBV29-1; CDR3: CSVEGGKRDYNEQFF; DNA: TGCAGCGTTGAGGGGGGCAAGCGGGACTACAATGAGCAGTTCTTC
J: TRBJ2-3; D: TRBD2; size: many; V: TRBV28; CDR3: CASSPWGSGETDTQYF; DNA: TGTGCCAGCAGTCCCTGGGGTAGCGGGGAAACAGATACGCAGTATTTT
J: TRBJ2-7; D: NA; size: many; V: TRBV30; CDR3: CAWRGQPYEQYF; DNA: TGTGCCTGGAGGGGCCAACCCTACGAGCAGTACTTC
J: TRBJ2-7; D: TRBD2; size: many; V: TRBV5-6; CDR3: CASSLTSGNYEQYF; DNA: TGTGCCAGCAGCCTTACTAGCGGGAACTACGAGCAGTACTTC
J: TRBJ1-2; D: NA; size: many; V: TRBV5-1; CDR3: CASSFGERYTF; DNA: TGCGCCAGCAGCTTCGGGGAGCGCTACACCTTC
J: TRBJ2-4; D: NA; size: NA; V: TRBV25-1; CDR3: CVSSPTGPIAKNIQYF; DNA: TGTGTCAGCAGTCCGACAGGACCCATAGCCAAAAACATTCAGTACTTC
J: TRBJ1-4; D: TRBD1; size: few; V: TRBV27; CDR3: CASSPLDRAGEKLFF; DNA: TGTGCCAGCAGTCCCCTGGACAGGGCGGGTGAAAAACTGTTTTTT
J: TRBJ2-5; D: TRBD1; size: few; V: TRBV7-8; CDR3: CASLPETGEETQYF; DNA: TGTGCCAGCCTCCCTGAGACAGGGGAAGAGACCCAGTACTTC
J: TRBJ1-6; D: NA; size: many; V: TRBV7-9; CDR3: CASSPTGVGPLHF; DNA: TGTGCCAGCAGCCCCACCGGGGTGGGCCCCCTCCACTTT
J: TRBJ2-2; D: NA; size: few; V: TRBV4-2; CDR3: CASSQEGEDRELFF; DNA: TGTGCCAGCAGCCAAGAGGGCGAGGACCGGGAGCTGTTTTTT
J: TRBJ1-5; D: NA; size: many; V: TRBV10-2; CDR3: CASRESHLNQPQHF; DNA: TGCGCCAGCAGGGAATCCCATCTCAATCAGCCCCAGCATTTT
J: TRBJ2-7; D: TRBD2; size: NA; V: TRBV7-2; CDR3: CASSSGLESYEQYF; DNA: TGTGCCAGCAGCTCGGGACTAGAATCATACGAGCAGTACTTC
J: TRBJ2-2; D: NA; size: few; V: TRBV14; CDR3: CASSQERGYTGELFF; DNA: TGTGCCAGCAGCCAAGAACGGGGGTATACCGGGGAGCTGTTTTTT
J: TRBJ2-1; D: NA; size: NA; V: TRBV6-6; CDR3: CASSPLNLDWDNEQFF; DNA: TGTGCCAGCAGTCCCCTGAACCTGGACTGGGACAATGAGCAGTTCTTC
J: TRBJ2-7; D: TRBD1; size: NA; V: TRBV7-2; CDR3: CASSLGVVTGASLEQYF; DNA: TGTGCCAGCAGCTTGGGAGTGGTTACAGGGGCTTCCTTGGAGCAGTACTTC
J: TRBJ2-2; D: TRBD1; size: many; V: TRBV6-2/TRBV6-3; CDR3: CASSTGQADTGELFF; DNA: TGTGCCAGCAGCACGGGACAGGCAGACACCGGGGAGCTGTTTTTT
J: TRBJ1-1; D: TRBD1; size: NA; V: TRBV7-2; CDR3: CASSSRQGGTEAFF; DNA: TGTGCCAGCAGCTCCCGACAGGGAGGCACTGAAGCTTTCTTT
J: TRBJ2-7; D: NA; size: few; V: TRBV4-3; CDR3: CASIREQDYEQYF; DNA: TGCGCCAGCATCCGGGAACAGGACTACGAGCAGTACTTC
J: TRBJ2-7; D: TRBD2; size: few; V: TRBV5-1; CDR3: CASSLGPSGTYEQYF; DNA: TGCGCCAGCAGCTTGGGGCCTAGCGGGACCTACGAGCAGTACTTC
J: TRBJ2-1; D: NA; size: many; V: TRBV11-2; CDR3: CASSPEGWGDNEQFF; DNA: TGTGCCAGCAGCCCCGAGGGGTGGGGAGACAATGAGCAGTTCTTC
J: TRBJ1-1; D: NA; size: NA; V: TRBV29-1; CDR3: CSVDHQDGAFF; DNA: TGCAGCGTTGACCACCAGGACGGAGCTTTCTTT
J: TRBJ1-5; D: NA; size: NA; V: TRBV12-3/TRBV12-4; CDR3: CASRIGGNNQPQHF; DNA: TGTGCCAGCAGAATAGGGGGAAACAATCAGCCCCAGCATTTT
J: TRBJ2-1; D: NA; size: few; V: TRBV9; CDR3: CASSVGGFSSYNEQFF; DNA: TGTGCCAGCAGCGTAGGGGGCTTTAGCTCCTACAATGAGCAGTTCTTC